The 9 T cell receptor beta chains below all came from one sample that was sequenced in a study of blood T cell repertoires in COVID-19. Clones were read by immunoSEQ multiplex PCR, and TCRdb kept only the in-frame ones, dropping some. The data contain roughly 250,000 clones, about 83% of them singletons. Sequencing was performed on peripheral blood. All receptors derive from a woman aged 40 to 50 who had recovered from COVID-19.

The rearrangement joins TRBV14 to TRBJ1-3; D gene unclear. CDR3 size: 13 residues. The V gene lost 4 bases and the J gene lost 2 bases, with 6 bases spanning the gap. The V gene's germline CDR1 is SGHDN and CDR2 FVKESK. The chain's CDR3 is CASSPAAGNTIYF. For the CDR3, the DNA is TGTGCCAGCAGCCCTGCGGCTGGAAACACCATATATTTT.

J is TRBJ1-6 and V is TRBV5-6, with D uncertain. The ends were cut back, 3 bases at V and 5 bases at J, with 15 bases in the middle. The germline V gene encodes CDR1 SGHDT and CDR2 YYEEEE. The CDR3 is 16 amino acids. The CDR3: CASSWAGAGHNSPLHF. The CDR3, as DNA: TGTGCCAGCAGCTGGGCGGGAGCGGGCCATAATTCACCCCTCCACTTT.

This clone was recorded once. The chain uses TRBV18 and TRBJ2-5, with D possibly TRBD1 on 5 matching bases. The length of the CDR3 is 13 residues. Germline V CDR1 and CDR2: KGHSH, LQKENI. V dropped 5 bases and J dropped 1 base, with 8 bases sitting between them. The CDR3 reads CASSFDSQETQYF. Here the CDR3 DNA reads TGTGCCAGCTCATTTGACAGCCAAGAGACCCAGTACTTC.

This clone showed up just a few times. The chain links TRBV6-5 to TRBJ1-5, with 10 bases lining up with TRBD1. This CDR3 comprises 15 residues. V was pared by 5 bases and J by 6 bases, with 7 bases of the junction left unmatched. Germline CDR1 is MNHEY and CDR2 is SVGAGI. As DNA, the CDR3 is TGTGCCAGCAGTCCCGGGACAGGGGTGAGTCAGCCCCAGCATTTT. Its protein is CASSPGTGVSQPQHF.

V gene TRBV6-5 combines with J gene TRBJ1-4; tentative D call: TRBD1 (6 bases). Germline assignment: CDR1 MNHEY and CDR2 SVGAGI. The CDR3 has 14 amino acids. The V end was cut by 6 bases, the J end by 4 bases, with 12 bases between. The CDR3, as DNA: TGTGCCAGCAGCAACAGGGCCGTTAATGAAAAACTGTTTTTT. This gives the protein CASSNRAVNEKLFF.

The chain is built from TRBV6-5 and TRBJ2-2, with D hard to call. In germline, CDR1 is MNHEY, CDR2 SVGAGI. The CDR3 is 15 amino acids. V was pared by 3 bases and J by 0 bases, with 8 bases between. CDR3 protein: CASSYSTPNTGELFF. DNA for the CDR3: TGTGCCAGCAGTTATTCGACACCGAACACCGGGGAGCTGTTTTTT.

The rearrangement links TRBV3-1 (or the pseudogene TRBV3-2) to TRBJ2-3, with a tentative D call TRBD2 (6 bases). The V end lost 6 bases, the J end lost 4 bases, and 14 bases lay between the germline ends. Per the germline V gene, CDR1 is LGHDT and CDR2 is YNNKEL (reference sequence). This CDR3 contains 14 residues. CDR3 nucleotides: TGTGCCAGCAGAACAGGACGCGGGGCAGATACGCAGTATTTT. Its translation is CASRTGRGADTQYF.

This chain links TRBV12-3 or TRBV12-4 with TRBJ2-1; D ambiguous. V shed 3 bases and J shed 7 bases, with 7 bases lying between them. The length of the CDR3 is 12 residues. The CDR3 region is CASSLGLNEQFF. The CDR3, as DNA: TGTGCCAGCAGTTTGGGCCTGAATGAGCAGTTCTTC.

This chain links TRBV28 with TRBJ2-7, with 9 bases aligning to TRBD2. There are 17 residues in the CDR3. CDR1 and CDR2 (germline): MDHEN, SYDVKM. V shed 6 bases, J shed 1 base, and the junction held 13 bases outside the gene matches. The CDR3 bases are TGTGCCAGCAGCCCCCTGGGGTCGGGACTAGCATCCTACGAGCAGTACTTC. Its translation is CASSPLGSGLASYEQYF.